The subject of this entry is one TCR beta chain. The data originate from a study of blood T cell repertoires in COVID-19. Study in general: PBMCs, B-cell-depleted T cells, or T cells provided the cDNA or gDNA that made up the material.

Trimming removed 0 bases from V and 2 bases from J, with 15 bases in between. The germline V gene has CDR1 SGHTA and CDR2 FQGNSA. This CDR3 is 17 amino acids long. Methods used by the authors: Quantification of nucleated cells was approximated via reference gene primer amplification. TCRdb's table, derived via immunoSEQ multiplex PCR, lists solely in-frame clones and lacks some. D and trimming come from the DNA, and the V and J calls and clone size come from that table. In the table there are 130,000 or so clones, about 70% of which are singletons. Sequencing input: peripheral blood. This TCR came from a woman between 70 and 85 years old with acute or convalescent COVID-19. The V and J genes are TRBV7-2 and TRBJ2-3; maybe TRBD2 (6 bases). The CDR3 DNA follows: TGTGCCAGCAGCTTAGCAGGTATAGCGGTGCCCACAGATACGCAGTATTTT. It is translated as CASSLAGIAVPTDTQYF.